Sequencing of this TCR beta chain was carried out in a study of vaccination and CD4 T cells after COVID-19. Overall study context: From HCoV-229E, HCoV-OC43, HCoV-NL63 and SARS-CoV-2, overlapping spike peptides were used to stimulate the cells. Points from the study as a whole: Going from 21 to 38, median SARS-CoV-2-reactive clonotypes did not rise significantly.

Treatment reported: roughly 11-day PBMC culture with coronavirus spike peptide pools or control peptides (ViraFEST assay). ViraFEST used peptide pools to expand antigen-specific T cells before TCR sequencing. Some 2 million PBMCs were grown per well alongside roughly 9 IU/ml IL-2 and 7.5 to 10 ug/ml peptide pools. Oncomine TCR Beta short-read sequencing was applied to DNA from cultured CD4+ T cells. Each CDR3 protein gets one entry after TCRdb re-called the PCR reads with MiXCR. The data show 10,000 to 12,000 distinct CDR3 sequences, 25% to 40% seen once. Germline V gene lookup returns CDR1 SGHDT and CDR2 YYEEEE. The CDR3 length is 15 residues. With V trimmed by 0 bases and J by 5 bases, 5 bases remained unmatched. A note on this clonotype: Its cognate antigen is unknown.

This sequence joins TRBV5-6 and TRBJ2-5, with 9 positions matching TRBD1. The receptor's source is a human donor who had recovered from COVID-19. Sequenced material: CD4+ T cells from blood, cultured in vitro. DNA for the CDR3: TGTGCCAGCAGCTTGGGACAGGGGGTGGGGGAGACCCAGTACTTC. This translates into CASSLGQGVGETQYF.